This TCR beta chain was obtained from a study of regulatory T cells in long-lasting Graves disease. Study-level background: Newly diagnosed Graves' patients took antithyroid drugs under 3 months.

On this clonotype: As yet, its antigen is unknown.

Study-level points and caveats: Persistent patients had more shared public clonotypes (roughly 2,500) than new patients (just over 950).

The CDR3 length is 14 residues. Germline V gene sequence: CDR1 MDHEN, CDR2 SYDVKM. V was clipped by 5 bases and J by 6 bases; unmatched bases: 9. Time point given: newly diagnosed GD, antithyroid drugs for less than 3 months. There was RNA extracted from PBMCs, and the TCR library was made from it. One endocrinology department in Xi'an, China, was where patients came from. Building the TCR beta libraries relied on iRepertoire HTBI primers, and CDR3 regions underwent Arm-PCR. TCRdb processed the multiplex PCR reads anew with MiXCR; each CDR3 protein has one entry. The sample carries about 500,000 distinct CDR3 sequences, around 12% recorded once. The same data also contributed to another study, on T cells in Graves' hyperthyroidism and ophthalmopathy. That paper states: The study based diagnoses on clinical symptoms, serum thyroxine and TRAb, thyroid ultrasound and orbital computed tomography.

The source was peripheral blood mononuclear cells (PBMCs), collected at new diagnosis, from a patient treated with antithyroid drugs. This TCR derives from a woman aged 30 to 39 with Graves disease. The gene calls are TRBV28 and TRBJ2-7, with 8 bases aligning to TRBD2. DNA of the CDR3: TGTGCCAGCAGTCGGGGGACTAGTCCTCTCGAGCAGTACTTC. This sequence encodes CASSRGTSPLEQYF.